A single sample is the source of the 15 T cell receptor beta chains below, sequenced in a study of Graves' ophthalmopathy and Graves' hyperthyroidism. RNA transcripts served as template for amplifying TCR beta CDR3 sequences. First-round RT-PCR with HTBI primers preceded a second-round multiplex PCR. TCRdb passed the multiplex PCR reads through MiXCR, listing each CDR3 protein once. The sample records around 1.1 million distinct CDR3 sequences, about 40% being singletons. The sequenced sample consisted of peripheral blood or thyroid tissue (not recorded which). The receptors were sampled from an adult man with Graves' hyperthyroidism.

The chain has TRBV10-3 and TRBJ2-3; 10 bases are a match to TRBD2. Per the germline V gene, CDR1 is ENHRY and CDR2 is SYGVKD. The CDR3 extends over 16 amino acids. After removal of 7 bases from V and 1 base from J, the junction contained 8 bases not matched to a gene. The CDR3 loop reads CAIKPAGTSGTDTQYF. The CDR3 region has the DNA TGTGCCATCAAACCCGCCGGGACTAGCGGCACAGATACGCAGTATTTT.

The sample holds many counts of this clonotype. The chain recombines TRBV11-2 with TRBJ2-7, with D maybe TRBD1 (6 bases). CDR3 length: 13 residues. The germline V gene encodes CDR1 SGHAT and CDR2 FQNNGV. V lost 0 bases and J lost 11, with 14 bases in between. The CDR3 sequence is CASSLDLGTPKYF. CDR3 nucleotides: TGTGCCAGCAGCTTAGATCTCGGGACACCGAAGTACTTC.

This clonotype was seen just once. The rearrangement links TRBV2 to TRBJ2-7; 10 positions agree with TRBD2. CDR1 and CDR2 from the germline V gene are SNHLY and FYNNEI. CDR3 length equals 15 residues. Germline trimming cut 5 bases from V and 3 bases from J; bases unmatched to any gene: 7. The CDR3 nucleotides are TGTGCCAGCAGTATAGAAGCGGGAGGGGGCTACGAGCAGTACTTC. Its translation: CASSIEAGGGYEQYF.

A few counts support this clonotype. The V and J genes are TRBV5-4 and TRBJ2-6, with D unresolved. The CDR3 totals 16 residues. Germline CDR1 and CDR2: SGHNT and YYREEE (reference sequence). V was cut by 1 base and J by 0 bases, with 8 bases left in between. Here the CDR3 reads CASSLFVGSGANVLTF. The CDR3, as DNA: TGTGCCAGCAGCTTGTTCGTCGGCTCTGGGGCCAACGTCCTGACTTTC.

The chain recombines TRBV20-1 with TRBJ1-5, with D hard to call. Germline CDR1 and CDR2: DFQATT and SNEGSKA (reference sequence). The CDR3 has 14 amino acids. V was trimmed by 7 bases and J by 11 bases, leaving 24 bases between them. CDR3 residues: CSVMSDVDQETQHF. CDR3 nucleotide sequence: TGCAGTGTTATGTCGGACGTTGACCAAGAGACCCAGCATTTT.

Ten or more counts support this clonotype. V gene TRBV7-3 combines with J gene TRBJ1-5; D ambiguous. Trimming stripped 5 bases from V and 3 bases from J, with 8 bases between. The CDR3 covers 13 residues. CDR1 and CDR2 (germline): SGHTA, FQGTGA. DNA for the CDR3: TGTGCCAGCAGCCCAGACCCCAATCAGCCCCAGCATTTT. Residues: CASSPDPNQPQHF.

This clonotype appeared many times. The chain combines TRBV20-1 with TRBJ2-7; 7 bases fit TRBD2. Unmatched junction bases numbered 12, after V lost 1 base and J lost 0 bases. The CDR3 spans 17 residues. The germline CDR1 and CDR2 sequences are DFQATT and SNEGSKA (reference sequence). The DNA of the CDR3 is TGCAGTGCTAGAGCCTCGGGACTACCTACCTCCTCCTACGAGCAGTACTTC. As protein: CSARASGLPTSSYEQYF.

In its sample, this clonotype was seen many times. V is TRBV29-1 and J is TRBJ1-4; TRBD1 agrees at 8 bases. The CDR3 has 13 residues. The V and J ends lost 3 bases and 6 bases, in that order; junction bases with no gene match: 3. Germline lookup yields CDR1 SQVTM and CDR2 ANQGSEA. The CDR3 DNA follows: TGCAGCGTTGACGGACAGGGAGATGAAAAACTGTTTTTT. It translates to CSVDGQGDEKLFF.

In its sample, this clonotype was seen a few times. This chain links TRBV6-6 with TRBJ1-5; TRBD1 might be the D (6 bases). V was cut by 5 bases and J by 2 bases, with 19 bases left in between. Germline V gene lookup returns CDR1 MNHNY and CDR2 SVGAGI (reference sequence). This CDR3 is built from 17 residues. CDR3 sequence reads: CASSDWVGRGGNQPQHF. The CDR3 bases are TGTGCCAGCAGTGACTGGGTGGGCAGGGGCGGCAATCAGCCCCAGCATTTT.

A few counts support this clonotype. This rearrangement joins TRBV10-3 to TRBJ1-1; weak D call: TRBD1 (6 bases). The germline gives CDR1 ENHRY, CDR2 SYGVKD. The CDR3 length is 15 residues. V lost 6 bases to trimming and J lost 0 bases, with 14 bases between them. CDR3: CAIRIHRDMNTEAFF. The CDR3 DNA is TGTGCCATCAGGATTCACAGGGACATGAACACTGAAGCTTTCTTT.

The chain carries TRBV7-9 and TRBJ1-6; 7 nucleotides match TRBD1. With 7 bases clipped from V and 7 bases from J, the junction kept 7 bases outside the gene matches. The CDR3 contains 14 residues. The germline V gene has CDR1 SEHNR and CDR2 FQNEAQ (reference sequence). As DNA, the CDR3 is TGTGCCAGCACCCAGGGGACAGTAAATTCACCCCTCCACTTT. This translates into CASTQGTVNSPLHF.

The CDR3 is CSVQGRGGGETQYF. CDR3 DNA: TGCAGCGTTCAGGGGAGGGGGGGAGGAGAGACCCAGTACTTC. V gene TRBV29-1 combines with J gene TRBJ2-5; the D gene is possibly TRBD2 (7 bases). The CDR3 has 14 amino acids. CDR1 is SQVTM and CDR2 is ANQGSEA in the germline V gene. Trimming removed 5 bases at V and 4 bases at J, with 17 bases between. Full variable domain (outside the CDR3, taken from reference TRBV29-1 and TRBJ2-5): SAVISQKPSRDICQRGTSLTIQCQVDSQVTMMFWYRQQPGQSLTLIATANQGSEATYESGFVIDKFPISRPNLTFSTLTVSNMSPEDSSIYLCSVQGRGGGETQYFGPGTRLLVL.

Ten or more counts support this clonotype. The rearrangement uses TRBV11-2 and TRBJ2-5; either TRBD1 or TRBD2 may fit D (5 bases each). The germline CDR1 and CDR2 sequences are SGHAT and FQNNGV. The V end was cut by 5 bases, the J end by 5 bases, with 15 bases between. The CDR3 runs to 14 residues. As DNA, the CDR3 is TGTGCCAGCAGCAGCCGGGACGGACCGGAGACCCAGTACTTC. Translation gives CASSSRDGPETQYF.

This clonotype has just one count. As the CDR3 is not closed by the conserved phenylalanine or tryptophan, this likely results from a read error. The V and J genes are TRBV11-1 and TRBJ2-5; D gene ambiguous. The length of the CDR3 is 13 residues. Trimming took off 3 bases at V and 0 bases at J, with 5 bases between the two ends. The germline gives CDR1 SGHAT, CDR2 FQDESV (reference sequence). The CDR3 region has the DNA TGTGCCAGCAGCTTGTCCTACCAAGAGACCCAGTACGTC. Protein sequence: CASSLSYQETQYV.

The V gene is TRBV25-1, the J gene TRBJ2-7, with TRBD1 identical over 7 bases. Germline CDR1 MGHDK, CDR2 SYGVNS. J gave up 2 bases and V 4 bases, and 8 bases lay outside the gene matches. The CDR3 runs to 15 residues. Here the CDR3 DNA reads TGTGCCAGCAGTGCTAGACGCAGGGGGACCTACGAGCAGTACTTC. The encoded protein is CASSARRRGTYEQYF.